The clone carrying this T cell receptor (beta chain) appeared a few times. Its specificity is not known. This sample stems from a study of T cell responses to AZD1222 COVID-19 vaccine. Study-wide results and limits: Reportedly, nearly half the spike-specific TCRs target unmutated variant regions.

Method: immunoSEQ multiplex PCR; TCRdb's copy keeps in-frame clones and lacks some. The sample comprises 150,000 to 200,000 clones, more than 80% of which are singletons, and roughly 6% rests with the top ten. The CDR3 is 15 amino acids. Per the germline V gene, CDR1 is SEHNR and CDR2 is FQNEAQ (reference sequence). V was clipped by 3 bases and J by 2 bases; unmatched bases: 6. The clonotype comes from an adult in good health. Here the sequenced sample was peripheral blood, taken on day 0 of AZD1222 vaccination. This chain connects TRBV7-9 to TRBJ1-2; TRBD1 agrees at 7 bases. CDR3 protein: CASSLGQSLNYGYTF. CDR3 sequence (DNA): TGTGCCAGCAGCTTGGGACAGTCCCTCAACTATGGCTACACCTTC.